The subject of this entry is one TCR beta chain. No antigen is known for it. Per-nucleotide qualities are absent, and no much larger clonotype sits a single base away. The CDR3 sequence holds 14 residues, the cysteine and phenylalanine included. The only DNA kept is the CDR3, 42 bases in frame from the first base. CDR1 DFQATT and CDR2 SNEGSKA were looked up in the germline V gene (reference sequence). At the junction V is shortened by 5 bases and J by 6 bases, with 16 bases in between. The hyperthyroidism patients were between 18 and 65 years old and newly diagnosed, with a disease duration of less than 2 months. Patients with uncontrolled infections, other autoimmune diseases, pregnancy or lactation were excluded. Diagnoses relied on clinical symptoms, serum thyroxine and TRAb, thyroid ultrasound and orbital computed tomography. For progressor patients, blood was drawn at the first diagnosis of hyperthyroidism, before any ophthalmopathy symptoms had appeared. PBMCs were separated from under 11 ml of fresh peripheral blood using Ficoll-Paque density gradient centrifugation. Patients classed as progressors first received a Graves' hyperthyroidism diagnosis and then went on to develop ophthalmopathy during follow-up. Total RNA was extracted with Trizol reagent, and quality was checked on an Agilent 2100 Bioanalyzer.

This specimen comes from a study of T cells in Graves' hyperthyroidism and ophthalmopathy (dated by TCRdb to between 2019 and 2020). About the investigation overall: Peripheral blood samples were taken at the time of initial diagnosis, prior to any treatment. Prospective prediction of ophthalmopathy was tested in an independent validation cohort of 18 to 20 hyperthyroidism patients and roughly 16 patients who later progressed to ophthalmopathy. TCR Vbeta CDR3 sequencing of 120 to 150 peripheral blood samples (roughly 41 ophthalmopathy, 75 hyperthyroidism and around 17 progressor patients) is reported in the paper. After sampling, hyperthyroidism patients received methimazole starting at 30 mg daily, and ophthalmopathy patients received high-dose intravenous methylprednisolone. To identify TCR V-J signatures that set the groups apart, the researchers used a discovery cohort of 100 or so patients, made up of roughly 45 with Graves' ophthalmopathy and 55 to 65 with stable Graves' hyperthyroidism. The study also compared thyroid tissue and blood T-cell repertoires from 6 or 7 Graves' hyperthyroidism patients. The 75 to 100 discovery patients were randomly split 7:3 into training and test sets. Overall results and qualifications from the work: Ophthalmopathy was separated from stable hyperthyroidism by a 13 V-J signature model, with roughly 88% sensitivity and 81% to 82% specificity obtained in cross-validation and 80%/75% obtained in testing. Most expanded thyroid clonotypes (frequency above 0.001) were also detected in blood, a finding suggesting that blood repertoires may reflect thyroid immune responses. During validation, the model predicted progression to ophthalmopathy a median of approximately 6.5 months ahead of onset, with more than 60% sensitivity and 72.22% specificity. Sample size was not statistically predetermined, and investigators were not blinded to group allocation.

The TCR beta CDR3 regions were amplified from RNA transcripts. A first-round RT-PCR of the TCR CDR3 used the HTBI primer set with the Qiagen OneStep RT-PCR kit. Libraries were constructed in a second round of multiplex PCR, after which size selection and purification were performed. Sequencing of the libraries was done on an Illumina HiSeq2000 using paired-end 100 bp reads. The study's processing was this. SOAPnuke was used to process the raw data, throwing out any read that contained adapters or uncalled bases, had a mean Phred below 15, or lacked an exact constant-primer or identifier match. High-quality paired reads were merged with COPE v1.2.5, and unique nucleotide sequences were defined as clonotypes. Clonotypes were aligned to IMGT TRBV, TRBD and TRBJ reference segments using MiTCR v1.1. Only V-J combinations with frequency above 0.0001, covering approximately 99% of repertoires, were analysed. The TCS score was defined as the ratio of F50 (clonal expansion) to E x V (chaos), calculated using BLOSUM62-based TCRdist between CDR3 peptides within each V-J. Welch's t-statistics and random forest reduced roughly 500 V-J features to roughly 13, which were used in a naive Bayes classifier (R e1071). The public reads were quality trimmed at Q25 with fastp and then assembled into clones with MiXCR by TCRdb, keeping productive beta chains. CDR3 protein sequences are deduplicated, and each keeps its most common genes and DNA. The V and J calls follow TCRdb's processing rather than the paper's. The sample table holds a few hundred thousand distinct CDR3 sequences, of which about 14% were seen once. Around 21% of the sample comes from the top ten.

The chain employs TRBV20-1 and TRBJ2-2; TRBD1 could be the D gene, as 5 bases match. This TCR came from a man younger than 40 with Graves' hyperthyroidism that later progressed to Graves' ophthalmopathy. The sequencing input was blood. The nucleotides read TGCAGTGCTCCTAGACAGCGCGCCGCCGGGGAGCTGTTTTTT. This sequence encodes CSAPRQRAAGELFF.